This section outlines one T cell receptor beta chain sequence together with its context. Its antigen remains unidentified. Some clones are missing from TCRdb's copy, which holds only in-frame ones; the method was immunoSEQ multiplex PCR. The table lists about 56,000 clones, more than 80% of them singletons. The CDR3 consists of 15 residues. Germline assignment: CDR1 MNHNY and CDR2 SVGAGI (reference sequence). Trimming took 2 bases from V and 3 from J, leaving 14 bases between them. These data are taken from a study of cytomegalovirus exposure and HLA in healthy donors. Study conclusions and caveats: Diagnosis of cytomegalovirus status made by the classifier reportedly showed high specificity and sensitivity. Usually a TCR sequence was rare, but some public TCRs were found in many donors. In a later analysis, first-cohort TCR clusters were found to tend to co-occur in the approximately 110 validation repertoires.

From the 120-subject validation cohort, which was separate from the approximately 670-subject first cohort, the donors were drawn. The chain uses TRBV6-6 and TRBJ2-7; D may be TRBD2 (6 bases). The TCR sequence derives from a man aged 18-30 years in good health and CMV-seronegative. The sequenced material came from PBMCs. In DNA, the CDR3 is TGTGCCAGCAGTTACGGATCGGGGGTACTCTACGAGCAGTACTTC. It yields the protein CASSYGSGVLYEQYF.